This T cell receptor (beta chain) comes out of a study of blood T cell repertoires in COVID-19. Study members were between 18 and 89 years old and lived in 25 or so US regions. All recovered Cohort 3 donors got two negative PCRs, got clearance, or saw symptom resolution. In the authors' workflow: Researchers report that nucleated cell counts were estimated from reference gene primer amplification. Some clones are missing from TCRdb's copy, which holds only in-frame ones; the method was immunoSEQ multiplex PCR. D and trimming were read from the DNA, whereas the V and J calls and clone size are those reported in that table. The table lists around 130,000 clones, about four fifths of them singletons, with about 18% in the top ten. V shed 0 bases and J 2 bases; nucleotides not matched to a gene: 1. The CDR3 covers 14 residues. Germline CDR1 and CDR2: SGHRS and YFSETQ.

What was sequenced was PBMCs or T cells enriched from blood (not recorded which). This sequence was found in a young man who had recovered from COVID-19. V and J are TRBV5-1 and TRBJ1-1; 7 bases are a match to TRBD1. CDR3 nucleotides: TGCGCCAGCAGCTTGGGGGACAGAAACACTGAAGCTTTCTTT. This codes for CASSLGDRNTEAFF.